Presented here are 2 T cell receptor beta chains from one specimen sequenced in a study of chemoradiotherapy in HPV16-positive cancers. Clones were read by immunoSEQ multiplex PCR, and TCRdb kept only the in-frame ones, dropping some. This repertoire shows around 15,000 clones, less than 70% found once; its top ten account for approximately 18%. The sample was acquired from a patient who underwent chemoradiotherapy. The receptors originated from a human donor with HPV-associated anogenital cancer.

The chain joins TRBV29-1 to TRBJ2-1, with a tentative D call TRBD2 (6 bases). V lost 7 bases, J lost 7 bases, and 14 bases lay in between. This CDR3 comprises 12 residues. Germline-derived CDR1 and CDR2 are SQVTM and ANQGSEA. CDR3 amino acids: CSGDLGRNEQFF. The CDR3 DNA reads TGCAGCGGGGATCTGGGGAGGAATGAGCAGTTCTTC.

The CDR3: CASSLGAKETQYF. The CDR3 nucleotides read TGTGCCAGCAGCTTAGGCGCAAAAGAGACCCAGTACTTC. The chain uses TRBV11-2 and TRBJ2-5; D remains ambiguous. The CDR3 length is 13 residues. Between the trimmed V and J ends, which lost 1 base and 3 bases, there was a span of 6 bases. Germline CDR1 and CDR2: SGHAT and FQNNGV.